This TCR beta chain was sequenced for a study of human T cells and chemical hapten exposure. Findings and limits, study-wide: Expanded TCRs clustered into significantly more large CDR3 similarity groups than controls, the analysis revealed.

With regard to this clonotype: The target antigen is unknown.

V was clipped by 1 base and J by 0 bases, with 19 bases between them. This CDR3 is built from 18 residues. The V gene's germline CDR1 is SGHRS and CDR2 YFSETQ. TCRdb processed the RACE reads anew with MiXCR; each CDR3 protein has one entry. The sample has approximately 400,000 distinct CDR3 sequences; roughly 5% are singletons. Time point of the sample: pre-sensitization, week 0. Treatment in this sample: therapeutic diphenylcyclopropenone sensitization with weekly scalp DPC. This specimen was whole blood, taken in connection with sensitization to the hapten diphenylcyclopropenone (DPC). The chain recombines TRBV5-1 with TRBJ1-2; tentatively, D is TRBD1 (5 bases). The source is a woman between 45 and 60 years old with alopecia areata. Some clones in this sample may be carry-over from other donors' samples. The CDR3 nucleotides are TGCGCCAGCAGCTTGAGAGCGGGAGGCAGGGTTTCTAACTATGGCTACACCTTC. Translated, it gives CASSLRAGGRVSNYGYTF.